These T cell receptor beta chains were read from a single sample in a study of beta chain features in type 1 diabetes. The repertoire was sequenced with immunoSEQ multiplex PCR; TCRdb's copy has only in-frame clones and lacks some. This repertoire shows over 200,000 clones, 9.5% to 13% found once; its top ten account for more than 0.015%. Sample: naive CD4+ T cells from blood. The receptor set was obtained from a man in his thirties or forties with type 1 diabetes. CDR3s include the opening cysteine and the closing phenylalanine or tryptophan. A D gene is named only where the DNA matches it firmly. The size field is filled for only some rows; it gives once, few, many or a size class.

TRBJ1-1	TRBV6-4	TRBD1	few	CASSSTGGTEAFF	TGTGCCAGCAGTAGTACAGGGGGAACTGAAGCTTTCTTT
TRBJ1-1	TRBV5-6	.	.	CASSRGHMNTEAFF	TGTGCCAGCAGCCGGGGTCATATGAACACTGAAGCTTTCTTT
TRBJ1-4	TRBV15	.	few	CATSRDLGTNEKLFF	TGTGCCACCAGCAGAGATCTAGGAACTAATGAAAAACTGTTTTTT
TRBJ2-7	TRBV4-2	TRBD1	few	CASSPGTGTYEQYF	TGTGCCAGCAGCCCCGGGACAGGAACCTACGAGCAGTACTTC
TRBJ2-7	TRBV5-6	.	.	CASSTRTEQYF	TGTGCCAGCAGCACCCGGACAGAGCAGTACTTC
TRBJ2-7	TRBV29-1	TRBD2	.	CSVEDTGGVEEQYF	TGCAGCGTTGAAGACACGGGGGGAGTAGAAGAGCAGTACTTC
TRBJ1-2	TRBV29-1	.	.	CSTSGYPNYGYTF	TGCAGCACATCGGGGTACCCTAACTATGGCTACACCTTC
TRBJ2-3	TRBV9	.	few	CASSVANYRTDTQYF	TGTGCCAGCAGCGTAGCTAACTACCGCACAGATACGCAGTATTTT
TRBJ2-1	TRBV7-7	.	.	CASSQQISSYNEQFF	TGTGCTAGCAGTCAACAGATCAGCTCCTACAATGAGCAGTTCTTC
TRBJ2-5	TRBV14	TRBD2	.	CASSQDSGDQYF	TGTGCCAGCAGCCAAGATAGCGGGGACCAGTACTTC
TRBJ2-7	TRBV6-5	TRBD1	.	CASSYRDRGIVEQYF	TGTGCCAGCAGTTACCGGGACAGGGGCATAGTCGAGCAGTACTTC
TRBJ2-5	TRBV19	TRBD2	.	CASTSSGGQETQYF	TGTGCCAGTACTAGTAGCGGGGGACAAGAGACCCAGTACTTC
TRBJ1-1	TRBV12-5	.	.	CASGLFRTEAFF	TGTGCTAGTGGTTTATTCCGTACTGAAGCTTTCTTT
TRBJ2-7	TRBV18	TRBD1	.	CASSRDRVEEQYF	TGTGCCAGCTCACGCGACAGGGTAGAAGAGCAGTACTTC
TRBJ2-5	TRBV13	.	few	CASSKRGEETQYF	TGTGCCAGCAGCAAAAGGGGTGAGGAGACCCAGTACTTC
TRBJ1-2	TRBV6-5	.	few	CASSYGPKPGNGYTF	TGTGCCAGCAGTTACGGCCCCAAACCAGGGAATGGCTACACCTTC
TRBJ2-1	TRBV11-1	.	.	CASSLNQGHNEQFF	TGTGCCAGCAGCTTAAACCAGGGTCACAATGAGCAGTTCTTC
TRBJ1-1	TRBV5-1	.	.	CASSEAEMNTEAFF	TGCGCCAGCAGCGAGGCCGAAATGAACACTGAAGCTTTCTTT
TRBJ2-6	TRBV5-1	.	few	CASSLAGSLGANVLTF	TGCGCCAGCAGCTTGGCGGGTTCTCTGGGGGCCAACGTCCTGACTTTC
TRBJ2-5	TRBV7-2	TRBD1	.	CASSQALTGGETQYF	TGTGCCAGCAGCCAGGCTCTGACAGGGGGCGAGACCCAGTACTTC
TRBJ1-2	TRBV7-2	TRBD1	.	CASSPDRNYGYTF	TGTGCCAGCAGCCCGGACAGGAACTATGGCTACACCTTC
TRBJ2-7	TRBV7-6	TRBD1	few	CASSRGQGAEEQYF	TGTGCCAGCAGCAGGGGACAGGGGGCCGAAGAGCAGTACTTC
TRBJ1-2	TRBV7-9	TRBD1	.	CASSLGYTPQGGYGYTF	TGTGCCAGCAGCTTAGGGTACACACCCCAGGGGGGCTATGGCTACACCTTC
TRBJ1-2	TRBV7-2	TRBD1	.	CASSSSVGQRLPYGYTF	TGTGCCAGCAGCTCATCTGTGGGACAGCGCTTACCCTATGGCTACACCTTC
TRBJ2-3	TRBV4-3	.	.	CASSQERVGTQYF	TGCGCCAGCAGCCAAGAGAGGGTTGGTACGCAGTATTTT
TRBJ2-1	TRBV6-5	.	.	CASSYSGGSYNEQFF	TGTGCCAGCAGTTACTCAGGGGGCTCCTACAATGAGCAGTTCTTC
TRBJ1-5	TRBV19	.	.	CASSRGEGSNQPQHF	TGTGCCAGTAGCAGAGGGGAGGGGAGCAATCAGCCCCAGCATTTT
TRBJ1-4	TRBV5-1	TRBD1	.	CASAGQTNEKLFF	TGCGCCAGCGCGGGACAGACTAATGAAAAACTGTTTTTT
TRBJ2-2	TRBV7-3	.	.	CASSLDGATGELFF	TGTGCCAGCAGCTTGGATGGGGCCACCGGGGAGCTGTTTTTT
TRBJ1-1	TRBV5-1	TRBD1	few	CASSSGTGDTTEAFF	TGCGCCAGCAGCTCCGGGACAGGCGATACTACTGAAGCTTTCTTT
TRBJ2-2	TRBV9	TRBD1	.	CASSEGARGLIGELFF	TGTGCCAGCAGCGAGGGGGCGAGGGGTCTGATCGGGGAGCTGTTTTTT
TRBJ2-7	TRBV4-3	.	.	CASSTPGPTRAYEQYF	TGCGCCAGCAGCACTCCCGGGCCAACCAGGGCCTACGAGCAGTACTTC
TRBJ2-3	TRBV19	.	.	CASSARENTDTQYF	TGTGCCAGTAGCGCTAGAGAAAACACAGATACGCAGTATTTT
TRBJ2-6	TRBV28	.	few	CASKEGSGANVLTF	TGTGCCAGCAAGGAGGGCTCTGGGGCCAACGTCCTGACTTTC
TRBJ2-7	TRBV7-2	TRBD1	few	CASSYDRAYEQYF	TGTGCCAGCAGCTACGACAGGGCCTACGAGCAGTACTTC
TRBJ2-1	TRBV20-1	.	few	CSAPLRGEQFF	TGCAGTGCTCCCTTAAGGGGCGAGCAGTTCTTC
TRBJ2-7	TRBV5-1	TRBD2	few	CASSFSRGGEQYF	TGCGCCAGCAGCTTCTCGCGGGGGGGCGAGCAGTACTTC
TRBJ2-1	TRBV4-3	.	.	CASSQDWRGGYNEQFF	TGCGCCAGCAGCCAAGATTGGAGGGGGGGCTACAATGAGCAGTTCTTC
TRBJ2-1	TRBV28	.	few	CASSLTSNEQFF	TGTGCCAGCAGTCTTACTAGCAATGAGCAGTTCTTC
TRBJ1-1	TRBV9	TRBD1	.	CASTKRAGGFNTEAFF	TGTGCCAGCACCAAAAGGGCAGGGGGTTTCAACACTGAAGCTTTCTTT
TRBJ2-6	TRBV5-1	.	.	CASSLITGPTGANVLTF	TGCGCCAGCAGCTTGATAACAGGCCCCACTGGGGCCAACGTCCTGACTTTC
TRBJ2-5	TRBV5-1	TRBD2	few	CASSGGLAKGETQYF	TGCGCCAGCAGCGGGGGACTAGCAAAGGGAGAGACCCAGTACTTC
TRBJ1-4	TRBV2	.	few	CASRNRRDGEKLFF	TGTGCCAGCCGAAACCGCCGGGATGGGGAAAAACTGTTTTTT
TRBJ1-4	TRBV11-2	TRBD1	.	CASSLRTGVQEKLFF	TGTGCCAGCAGCCTCCGGACAGGGGTTCAGGAAAAACTGTTTTTT
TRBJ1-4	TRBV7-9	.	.	CASSFQAEKLFF	TGTGCCAGCAGCTTTCAGGCGGAAAAACTGTTTTTT
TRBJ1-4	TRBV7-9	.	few	CASSGNSGKLFF	TGTGCCAGCAGCGGGAACTCGGGGAAACTGTTTTTT
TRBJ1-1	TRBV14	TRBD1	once	CASSQLTGGTEAFF	TGTGCCAGCAGCCAGTTAACAGGGGGCACTGAAGCTTTCTTT
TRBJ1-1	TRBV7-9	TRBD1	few	CASSSGGNTEAFF	TGTGCCAGCAGCTCAGGGGGGAACACTGAAGCTTTCTTT